These 7 T cell receptor beta chains share one sample of origin, sequenced in a study of blood T cell repertoires in COVID-19. Generated by immunoSEQ multiplex PCR, the TCRdb table keeps only in-frame clones and is missing some. Found here are around 250,000 clones, roughly nine tenths of them singletons; the top ten hold 0.95% to 1.5%. Sample: PBMCs or T cells enriched from blood (not recorded which). These receptors were taken from a human donor in a cohort exposed to, infected with or recovered from COVID-19 (not recorded which). The donor label of this sample is uncertain.

This clone was recorded once. This chain links TRBV6-5 with TRBJ1-2; TRBD1 might be the D (6 bases). The CDR3 spans 12 residues. V lost 5 bases, J lost 7 bases, and 11 bases lay in between. Germline-derived CDR1 and CDR2 are MNHEY and SVGAGI. In DNA, the CDR3 is TGTGCCAGCAGTCAACAGGGTGCTGGCTACACCTTC. Encoded protein: CASSQQGAGYTF.

The V gene is TRBV10-2, the J gene TRBJ2-5, with TRBD1 identical over 7 bases. The CDR3 spans 15 residues. Germline CDR1 WSHSY, CDR2 SAAADI. The junction had 11 bases not matched to a gene; V was cut back by 4 bases and J by 6 bases. CDR3 nucleotides: TGCGCCAGCAGTGGGGGTGCACAGGGGCCACAGACCCAGTACTTC. Translating it yields CASSGGAQGPQTQYF.

V is TRBV21-1 and J is TRBJ1-4; the DNA was not used to check the table's D call, TRBD1. TRBV21-1 is given as a pseudogene. The CDR3 loop spans 15 amino acids. The CDR3 loop is CASSKGTGEDEKLFF. CDR3 sequence (DNA): TGTGCCAGCAGCAAAGGGACAGGGGAAGATGAAAAACTGTTTTTT.

The chain has TRBV13 and TRBJ2-3; 7 nucleotides align to TRBD2. This CDR3 region has 16 residues. CDR1 is PRHDT, CDR2 FYEKMQ, per germline (reference sequence). Trimming cost V 6 bases and J 0 bases; bases outside gene matches: 9. This chain's CDR3 is CASSPGGTLSTDTQYF. The CDR3 coding sequence is TGTGCCAGCAGTCCGGGGGGAACCCTCAGCACAGATACGCAGTATTTT.

This clone appeared a single time. The DNA for the CDR3 is TGTGCCAGCAGTTTTCTTTCCCAGCCCCAGCATTTT. This translates into CASSFLSQPQHF. The V gene is TRBV12-3 or TRBV12-4, the J gene TRBJ1-5; D unclear. Between the trimmed V and J ends, which lost 3 bases and 7 bases, there was a span of 7 bases. This CDR3 spans 12 amino acids.

V and J are TRBV28 and TRBJ1-5, with 7 bases that match TRBD1. CDR3 length: 15 amino acids. V was clipped by 6 bases and J by 4 bases; unmatched bases: 9. Per germline, CDR1 MDHEN and CDR2 SYDVKM. The CDR3 region has the DNA TGTGCCAGCAGACCCCGCGGCAGGGGGAATCAGCCCCAGCATTTT. Translation: CASRPRGRGNQPQHF.

The V and J genes are TRBV14 and TRBJ1-1; D not certain. The germline V gene encodes CDR1 SGHDN and CDR2 FVKESK. Trimming stripped 0 bases from V and 0 bases from J, with 11 bases between. The length of the CDR3 is 16 residues. Here the CDR3 reads CASSQDIGVVNTEAFF. CDR3 nucleotides: TGTGCCAGCAGCCAAGATATCGGGGTGGTGAACACTGAAGCTTTCTTT.